What follows are 10 T cell receptor beta chains derived from one specimen sequenced in a study of T cell responses to AZD1222 COVID-19 vaccine. Some clones are missing from TCRdb's copy, which holds only in-frame ones; the method was immunoSEQ multiplex PCR. Of roughly 55,000 clones listed, 70% to 90% were seen once; the top ten hold 3.9%. The source was peripheral blood, collected on day 0 of AZD1222 vaccination. The receptors derive from an adult in good health.

The chain employs TRBV28 and TRBJ2-7, with 8 positions matching TRBD1. Germline-derived CDR1 and CDR2 are MDHEN and SYDVKM. The CDR3 sequence is 13 residues long. V gave up 2 bases and J gave up 7 bases; unmatched junction bases: 4. CDR3 loop: CASSLTGGFEQYF. The CDR3 DNA is TGTGCCAGCAGTTTAACAGGGGGTTTTGAGCAGTACTTC.

This clone was seen a single time. The chain links TRBV28 to TRBJ2-3; no clear D gene. The CDR3 runs 15 residues. Trimming took off 5 bases at V and 0 bases at J, with 12 bases between the two ends. Germline-derived CDR1 and CDR2 are MDHEN and SYDVKM. The CDR3 loop is CASSPRATSTDTQYF. In nucleotides, the CDR3 is TGTGCCAGCAGTCCCCGGGCAACTAGCACAGATACGCAGTATTTT.

This rearrangement joins TRBV4-2 to TRBJ1-1; 10 bases match TRBD1. In germline, CDR1 is LGHNA, CDR2 YNFKEQ. The CDR3 consists of 16 residues. V trimming: 4 bases; J trimming: 0 bases; junction bases outside the gene matches: 5. The CDR3 bases are TGTGCCAGCAGCCCCCCGGGACAGGGGATGAACACTGAAGCTTTCTTT. Translating it yields CASSPPGQGMNTEAFF.

This CDR3 reads CATSDREGRPQHF. The CDR3 DNA is TGTGCCACCAGTGACAGGGAGGGTAGGCCCCAGCATTTT. The genes are TRBV24-1 and TRBJ1-5; tentatively, D is TRBD1 (5 bases). Germline V lookup: CDR1 KGHDR, CDR2 SFDVKD. V lost 4 bases, J lost 9 bases, and 12 bases lay in between. This CDR3 comprises 13 residues.

The rearrangement joins TRBV18 to TRBJ1-1; weak D call: TRBD1 (5 bases). The CDR3 runs to 16 residues. V dropped 2 bases and J dropped 0 bases, with 13 bases sitting between them. The V gene's germline CDR1 is KGHSH and CDR2 LQKENI. The CDR3 reads CASSPGQGAMNTEAFF. CDR3 DNA: TGTGCCAGCTCACCAGGGCAGGGCGCGATGAACACTGAAGCTTTCTTT.

In its sample, this clone was seen a few times. The chain employs TRBV6-4 and TRBJ2-1; 9 bases agree with TRBD1. V lost 0 bases and J lost 6; bases outside the gene matches: 0. The CDR3 is made up of 14 amino acids. Germline CDR1 MRHNA, CDR2 SNTAGT. CDR3 region: CASSDSTGGNEQFF. The DNA of the CDR3 is TGTGCCAGCAGTGACTCGACAGGGGGCAATGAGCAGTTCTTC.

The V and J genes are TRBV18 and TRBJ1-1; D not certain. The CDR3 sequence is 13 residues long. Germline V lookup: CDR1 KGHSH, CDR2 LQKENI. V dropped 2 bases and J dropped 1 base, with 5 bases sitting between them. CDR3 sequence reads: CASSPSENTEAFF. The CDR3 nucleotides read TGTGCCAGCTCACCATCAGAGAACACTGAAGCTTTCTTT.

The chain is built from TRBV11-2 and TRBJ2-1; D possibly matches TRBD1 or TRBD2 (5 bases each). The CDR3 extends over 14 amino acids. V dropped 1 base and J dropped 5 bases, with 9 bases sitting between them. Germline CDR1 SGHAT, CDR2 FQNNGV. The CDR3 protein is CASSLAGADNEQFF. The CDR3 region has the DNA TGTGCCAGCAGCTTAGCCGGGGCGGACAATGAGCAGTTCTTC.

In the case of this clone: An end of the junction does not agree with germline; a read error may underlie this. The chain is built from TRBV19 and TRBJ1-6; 8 nucleotides line up with TRBD1. Germline assignment: CDR1 LNHDA and CDR2 SQIVND (reference sequence). The CDR3 loop spans 13 amino acids. The CDR3 sequence is CASSIPGTGVSWF. In nucleotides, the CDR3 is TGTGCCAGTAGTATCCCCGGGACAGGAGTTTCGTGGTTT. Based on the CDR3 plus reference TRBV19 and TRBJ1-6, the full variable domain is DGGITQSPKYLFRKEGQNVTLSCEQNLNHDAMYWYRQDPGQGLRLIYYSQIVNDFQKGDIAEGYSVSREKKESFPLTVTSAQKNPTAFYLCASSIPGTGVSWFGNGTRLTVT.

The chain carries TRBV3-1 (or the pseudogene TRBV3-2) and TRBJ1-5; perhaps TRBD1 as D (6 bases). Germline V gene data show CDR1 as LGHDT and CDR2 as YNNKEL (reference sequence). The CDR3 loop spans 19 amino acids. V lost 1 base, J lost 2 bases, and 21 bases lay in between. The CDR3 loop reads CASSQAGRGKESGNQPQHF. CDR3 DNA: TGTGCCAGCAGCCAAGCGGGCAGGGGAAAGGAGTCGGGCAATCAGCCCCAGCATTTT.